This T cell receptor (beta chain) was obtained from a study of cytomegalovirus exposure and HLA in healthy donors. Study-level findings and limits: As was reported, the HLA-A and HLA-B alleles of most subjects were accurately predicted from TCR beta sequences.

On this clone: Its antigen is currently unknown.

The PCR employed 60 Vbeta primers together with 13 Jbeta primers. Some clones are missing from TCRdb's copy, which holds only in-frame ones; the method was immunoSEQ multiplex PCR. Of approximately 110,000 clones listed, under 80% were seen once; the top ten hold 7.7%. Sequencing was performed on PBMCs. This clonotype originated in a woman in her 50s in good health and CMV-seropositive.

CDR3 coding DNA: TGTGCCAGCAAGGAGTCCCCTAGCACAGATACGCAGTATTTT. This encodes CASKESPSTDTQYF. V gene TRBV6-1 combines with J gene TRBJ2-3, with no clear D. There are 14 residues in the CDR3. V lost 7 bases and J lost 0, with 11 bases in between. Per germline, CDR1 MNHNS and CDR2 SASEGT.